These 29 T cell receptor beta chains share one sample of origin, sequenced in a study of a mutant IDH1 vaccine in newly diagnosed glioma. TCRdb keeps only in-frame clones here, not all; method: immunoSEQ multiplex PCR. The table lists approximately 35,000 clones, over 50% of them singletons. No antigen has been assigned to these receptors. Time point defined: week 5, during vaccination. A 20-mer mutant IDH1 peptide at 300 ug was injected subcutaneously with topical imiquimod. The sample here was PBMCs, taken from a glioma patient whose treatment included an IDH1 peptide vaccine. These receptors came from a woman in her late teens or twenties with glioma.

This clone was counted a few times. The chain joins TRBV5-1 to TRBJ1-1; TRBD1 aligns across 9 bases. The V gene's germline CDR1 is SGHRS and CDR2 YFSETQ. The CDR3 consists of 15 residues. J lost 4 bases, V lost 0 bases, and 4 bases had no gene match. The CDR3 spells CASSLAPGQGTEAFF. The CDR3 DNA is TGCGCCAGCAGCTTGGCTCCGGGACAGGGCACTGAAGCTTTCTTT.

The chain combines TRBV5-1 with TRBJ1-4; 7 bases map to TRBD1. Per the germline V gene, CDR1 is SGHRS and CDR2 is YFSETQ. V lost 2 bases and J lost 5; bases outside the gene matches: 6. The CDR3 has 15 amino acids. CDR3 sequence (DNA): TGCGCCAGCAGCTTCGAGACAGGGAGAAATGAAAAACTGTTTTTT. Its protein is CASSFETGRNEKLFF. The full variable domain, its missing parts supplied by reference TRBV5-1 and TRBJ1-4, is KAGVTQTPRYLIKTRGQQVTLSCSPISGHRSVSWYQQTPGQGLQFLFEYFSETQRNKGNFPGRFSGRQFSNSRSEMNVSTLELGDSALYLCASSFETGRNEKLFFGSGTQLSVL.

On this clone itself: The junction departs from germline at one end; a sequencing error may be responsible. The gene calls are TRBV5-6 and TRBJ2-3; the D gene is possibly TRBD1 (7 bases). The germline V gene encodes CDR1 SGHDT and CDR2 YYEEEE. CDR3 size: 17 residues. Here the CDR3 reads CASSFFQGGGSTGTQYF. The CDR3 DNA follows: TGTGCCAGCAGCTTCTTTCAGGGGGGAGGAAGCACAGGTACGCAGTATTTT.

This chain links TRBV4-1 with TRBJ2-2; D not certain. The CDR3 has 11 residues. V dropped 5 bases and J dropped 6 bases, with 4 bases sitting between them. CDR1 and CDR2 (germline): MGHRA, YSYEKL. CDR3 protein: CASSGPGELFF. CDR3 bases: TGCGCCAGCAGCGGGCCCGGGGAGCTGTTTTTT.

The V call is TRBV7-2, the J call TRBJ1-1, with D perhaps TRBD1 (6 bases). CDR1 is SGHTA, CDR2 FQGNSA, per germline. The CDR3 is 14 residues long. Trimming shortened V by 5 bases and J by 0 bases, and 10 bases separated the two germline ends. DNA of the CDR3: TGTGCCAGCAGCCATGGACAGCTGAACACTGAAGCTTTCTTT. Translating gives CASSHGQLNTEAFF. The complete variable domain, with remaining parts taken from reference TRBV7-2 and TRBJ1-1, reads GAGVSQSPSNKVTEKGKDVELRCDPISGHTALYWYRQSLGQGLEFLIYFQGNSAPDKSGLPSDRFSAERTGGSVSTLTIQRTQQEDSAVYLCASSHGQLNTEAFFGQGTRLTVV.

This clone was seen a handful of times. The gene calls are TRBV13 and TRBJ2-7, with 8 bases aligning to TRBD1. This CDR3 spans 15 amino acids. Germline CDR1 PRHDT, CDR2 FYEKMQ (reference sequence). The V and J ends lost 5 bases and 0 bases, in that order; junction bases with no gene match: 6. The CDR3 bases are TGTGCCAGCAGCGCCCGGGACAGGCCCTCCTACGAGCAGTACTTC. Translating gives CASSARDRPSYEQYF.

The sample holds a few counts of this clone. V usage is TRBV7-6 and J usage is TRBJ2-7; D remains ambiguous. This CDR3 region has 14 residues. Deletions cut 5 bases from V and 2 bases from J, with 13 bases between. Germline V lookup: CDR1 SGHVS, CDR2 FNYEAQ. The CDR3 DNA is TGTGCCAGCAGCCAGGAACCTCACGCCTACGAGCAGTACTTC. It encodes CASSQEPHAYEQYF.

CDR3 nucleotides: TGCGCCAGCAGCTTGGATGGGACAGGAGAGATCTACACCTTC. Translating gives CASSLDGTGEIYTF. The V call is TRBV5-1, the J call TRBJ1-2; 8 bases fit TRBD1. The V segment lost 0 bases and the J segment 10 bases; nucleotides outside the gene matches: 8. CDR1 and CDR2 (germline): SGHRS, YFSETQ. This CDR3 has 14 residues.

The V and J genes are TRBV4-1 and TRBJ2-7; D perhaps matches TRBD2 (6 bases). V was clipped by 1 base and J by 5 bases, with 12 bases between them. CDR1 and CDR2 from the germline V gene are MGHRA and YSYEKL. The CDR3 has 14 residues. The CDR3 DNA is TGCGCCAGCAGCCAAGGTGCGGGGTGGAACGAGCAGTACTTC. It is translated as CASSQGAGWNEQYF.

DNA of the CDR3: TGTGCCAGCAGCTTAGGCAGTAACGAGCAGTACTTC. This sequence encodes CASSLGSNEQYF. The V call is TRBV7-9, the J call TRBJ2-7, with no clear D. The CDR3 is made up of 12 amino acids. The V gene lost 1 base and the J gene lost 5 bases, with 6 bases spanning the gap. Germline CDR1 is SEHNR and CDR2 is FQNEAQ (reference sequence).

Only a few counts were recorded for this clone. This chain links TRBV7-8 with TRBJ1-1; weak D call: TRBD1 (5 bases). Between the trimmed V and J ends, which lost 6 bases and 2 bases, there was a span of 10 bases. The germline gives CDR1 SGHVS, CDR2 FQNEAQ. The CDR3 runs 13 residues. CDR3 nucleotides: TGTGCCAGCAGACTTAGGGGAAACACTGAAGCTTTCTTT. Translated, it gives CASRLRGNTEAFF.

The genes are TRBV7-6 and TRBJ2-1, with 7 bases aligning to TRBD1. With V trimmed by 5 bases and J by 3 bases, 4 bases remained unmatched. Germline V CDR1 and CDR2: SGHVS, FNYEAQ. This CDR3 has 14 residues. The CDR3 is CASSPRDSYNEQFF. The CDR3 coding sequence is TGTGCCAGCAGCCCTCGGGACAGCTACAATGAGCAGTTCTTC.

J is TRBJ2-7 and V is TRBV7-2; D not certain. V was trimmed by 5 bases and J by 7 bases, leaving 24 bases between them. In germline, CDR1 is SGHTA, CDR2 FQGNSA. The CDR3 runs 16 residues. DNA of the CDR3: TGTGCCAGCAGCCTCTCTAGAGGCGATTTATCTCGGGAGCAGTACTTC. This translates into CASSLSRGDLSREQYF. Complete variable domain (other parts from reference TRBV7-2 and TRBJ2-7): GAGVSQSPSNKVTEKGKDVELRCDPISGHTALYWYRQSLGQGLEFLIYFQGNSAPDKSGLPSDRFSAERTGGSVSTLTIQRTQQEDSAVYLCASSLSRGDLSREQYFGPGTRLTVT.

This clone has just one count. This CDR3 reads CASSLGTGWGYEQYF. CDR3 nucleotide sequence: TGTGCCAGCAGCTTAGGGACAGGGTGGGGGTACGAGCAGTACTTC. This chain links TRBV7-2 with TRBJ2-7; 8 bases are a match to TRBD1. Per the germline V gene, CDR1 is SGHTA and CDR2 is FQGNSA. The CDR3 totals 15 residues. V lost 1 base to trimming and J lost 4 bases; unmatched junction nucleotides: 6.

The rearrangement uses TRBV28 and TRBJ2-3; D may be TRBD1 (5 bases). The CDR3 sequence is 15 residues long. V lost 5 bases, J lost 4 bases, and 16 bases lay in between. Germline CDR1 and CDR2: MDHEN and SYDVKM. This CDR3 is CASSLRGSQADTQYF. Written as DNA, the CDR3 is TGTGCCAGCAGTCTAAGGGGCAGTCAGGCAGATACGCAGTATTTT.

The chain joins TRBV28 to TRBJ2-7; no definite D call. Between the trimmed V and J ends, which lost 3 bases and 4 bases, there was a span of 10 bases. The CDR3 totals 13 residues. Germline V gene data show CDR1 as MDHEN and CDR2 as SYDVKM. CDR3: CASSLAGRYEQYF. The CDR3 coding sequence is TGTGCCAGCAGTTTGGCAGGAAGGTACGAGCAGTACTTC.

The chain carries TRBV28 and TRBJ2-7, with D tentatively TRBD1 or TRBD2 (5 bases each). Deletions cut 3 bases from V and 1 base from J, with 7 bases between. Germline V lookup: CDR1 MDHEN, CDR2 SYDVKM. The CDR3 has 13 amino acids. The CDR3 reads CASSLRGSYEQYF. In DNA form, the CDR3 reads TGTGCCAGCAGTTTGAGGGGATCCTACGAGCAGTACTTC.

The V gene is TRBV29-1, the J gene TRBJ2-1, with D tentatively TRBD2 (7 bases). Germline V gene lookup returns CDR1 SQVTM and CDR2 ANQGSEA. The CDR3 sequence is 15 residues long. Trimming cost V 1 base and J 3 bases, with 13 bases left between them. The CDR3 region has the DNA TGCAGCGTTGAAGCCCGGGGGGCAGTCTACAATGAGCAGTTCTTC. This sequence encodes CSVEARGAVYNEQFF.

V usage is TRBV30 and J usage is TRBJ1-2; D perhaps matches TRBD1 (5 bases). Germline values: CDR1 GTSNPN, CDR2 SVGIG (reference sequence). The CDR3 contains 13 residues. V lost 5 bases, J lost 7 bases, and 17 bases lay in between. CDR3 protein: CAWDTQGRGGYTF. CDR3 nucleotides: TGTGCCTGGGACACCCAGGGAAGGGGTGGCTACACCTTC. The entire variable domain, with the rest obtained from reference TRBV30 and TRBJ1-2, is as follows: SQTIHQWPATLVQPVGSPLSLECTVEGTSNPNLYWYRQAAGRGLQLLFYSVGIGQISSEVPQNLSASRPQDRQFILSSKKLLLSDSGFYLCAWDTQGRGGYTFGSGTRLTVV.

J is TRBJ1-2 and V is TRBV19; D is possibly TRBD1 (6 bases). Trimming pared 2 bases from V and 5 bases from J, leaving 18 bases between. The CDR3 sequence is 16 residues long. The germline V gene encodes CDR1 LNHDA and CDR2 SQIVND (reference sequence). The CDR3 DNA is TGTGCCAGTAGTATATTTGGAGGTAACAGGGATTATGGCTACACCTTC. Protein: CASSIFGGNRDYGYTF.

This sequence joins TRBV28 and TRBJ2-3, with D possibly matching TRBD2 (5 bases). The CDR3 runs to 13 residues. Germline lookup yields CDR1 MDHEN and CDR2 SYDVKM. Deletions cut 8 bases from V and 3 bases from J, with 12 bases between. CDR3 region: CASLAGGTDTQYF. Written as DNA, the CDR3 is TGTGCCAGCCTGGCGGGTGGAACAGATACGCAGTATTTT.

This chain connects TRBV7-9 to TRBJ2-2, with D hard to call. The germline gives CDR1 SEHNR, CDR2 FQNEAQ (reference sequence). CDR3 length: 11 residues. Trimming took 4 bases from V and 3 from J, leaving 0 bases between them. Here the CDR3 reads CASSYTGELFF. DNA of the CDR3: TGTGCCAGCAGCTACACCGGGGAGCTGTTTTTT. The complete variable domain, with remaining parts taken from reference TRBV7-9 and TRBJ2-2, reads DTGVSQNPRHKITKRGQNVTFRCDPISEHNRLYWYRQTLGQGPEFLTYFQNEAQLEKSRLLSDRFSAERPKGSFSTLEIQRTEQGDSAMYLCASSYTGELFFGEGSRLTVL.

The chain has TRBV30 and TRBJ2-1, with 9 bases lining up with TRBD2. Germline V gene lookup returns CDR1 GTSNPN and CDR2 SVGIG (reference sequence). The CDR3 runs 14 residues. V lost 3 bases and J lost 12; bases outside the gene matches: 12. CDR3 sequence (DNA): TGTGCCTGGAGAGGTGGTAGCGGGGGCTTCGGGCAGTTCTTC. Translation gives CAWRGGSGGFGQFF. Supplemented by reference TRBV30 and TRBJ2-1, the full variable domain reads SQTIHQWPATLVQPVGSPLSLECTVEGTSNPNLYWYRQAAGRGLQLLFYSVGIGQISSEVPQNLSASRPQDRQFILSSKKLLLSDSGFYLCAWRGGSGGFGQFFGPGTRLTVL.

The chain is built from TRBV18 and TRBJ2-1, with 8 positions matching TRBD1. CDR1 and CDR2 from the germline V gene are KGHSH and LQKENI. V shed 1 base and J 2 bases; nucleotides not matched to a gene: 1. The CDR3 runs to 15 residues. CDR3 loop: CASSPLDRAYNEQFF. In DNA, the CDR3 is TGTGCCAGCTCACCACTGGACAGGGCCTACAATGAGCAGTTCTTC.

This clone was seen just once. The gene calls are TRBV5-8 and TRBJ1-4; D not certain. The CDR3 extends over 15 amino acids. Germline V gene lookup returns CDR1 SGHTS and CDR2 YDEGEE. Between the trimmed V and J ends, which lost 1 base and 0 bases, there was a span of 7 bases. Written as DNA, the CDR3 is TGTGCCAGCAGCTTGCCCCCAACAACTAATGAAAAACTGTTTTTT. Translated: CASSLPPTTNEKLFF.

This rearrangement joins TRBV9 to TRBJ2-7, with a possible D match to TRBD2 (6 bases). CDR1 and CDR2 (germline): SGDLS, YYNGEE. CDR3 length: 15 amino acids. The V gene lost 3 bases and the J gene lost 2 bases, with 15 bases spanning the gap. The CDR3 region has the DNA TGTGCCAGCAGCGAAGCACCTGGGACTCCCTACGAGCAGTACTTC. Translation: CASSEAPGTPYEQYF.

The CDR3 nucleotides read TGTGCCAGCAGTTACGACCGAAACTATGGCTACACCTTC. Translated, it gives CASSYDRNYGYTF. V gene TRBV6-5 combines with J gene TRBJ1-2; D call uncertain. In germline, CDR1 is MNHEY, CDR2 SVGAGI. The CDR3 sequence is 13 residues long. Trimming pared 2 bases from V and 2 bases from J, leaving 6 bases between.

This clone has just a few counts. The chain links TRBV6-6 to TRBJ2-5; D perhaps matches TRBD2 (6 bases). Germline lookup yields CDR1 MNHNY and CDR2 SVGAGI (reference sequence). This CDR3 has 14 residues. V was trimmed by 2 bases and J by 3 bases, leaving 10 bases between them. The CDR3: CASSYGGVEETQYF. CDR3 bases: TGTGCCAGCAGTTACGGCGGGGTTGAAGAGACCCAGTACTTC.

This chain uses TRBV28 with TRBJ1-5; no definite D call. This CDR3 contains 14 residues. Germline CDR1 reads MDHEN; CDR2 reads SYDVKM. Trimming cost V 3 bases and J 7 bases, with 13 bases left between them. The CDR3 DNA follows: TGTGCCAGCAGTTTCCCCCTAAGTATCCAGCCCCAGCATTTT. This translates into CASSFPLSIQPQHF.